The 28 T cell receptor beta chains below were found in one sample sequenced in a study of blood T cell repertoires in COVID-19. TCRdb keeps only in-frame clones here, not all; method: immunoSEQ multiplex PCR. The sample contains about 160,000 clones, over 80% of which appear only once. The specimen was peripheral blood. These TCRs come from a man aged 70-80 years who had recovered from COVID-19.

V and J are TRBV5-1 and TRBJ2-7; the match to TRBD1 covers 7 bases. The CDR3 length is 13 residues. From germline, CDR1 is SGHRS and CDR2 YFSETQ. Losses at the gene ends were 4 bases for V and 3 bases for J; bases not matched to a gene: 4. CDR3 sequence (DNA): TGCGCCAGCAGCCCGACAGGGCTCTACGAGCAGTACTTC. This translates into CASSPTGLYEQYF.

J is TRBJ1-2 and V is TRBV11-2; D may be TRBD1 (6 bases). CDR3 length: 12 residues. Germline CDR1 reads SGHAT; CDR2 reads FQNNGV. V shed 5 bases and J shed 5 bases, with 9 bases lying between them. The CDR3 coding sequence is TGTGCCAGCAGCCCCGGACAGTATGGCTACACCTTC. Its protein is CASSPGQYGYTF.

This clone came up once. The V gene is TRBV19, the J gene TRBJ2-4; 8 bases match TRBD2. Germline V gene sequence: CDR1 LNHDA, CDR2 SQIVND (reference sequence). The length of the CDR3 is 15 residues. The ends lost 1 base at V and 3 bases at J; junction bases unmatched: 2. CDR3 region: CASSIAGGFKNIQYF. The CDR3 bases are TGTGCCAGTAGTATAGCGGGAGGGTTCAAAAACATTCAGTACTTC.

V and J are TRBV6-5 and TRBJ1-2; 8 bases are shared with TRBD1. Germline V gene sequence: CDR1 MNHEY, CDR2 SVGAGI. The CDR3 covers 13 residues. The V segment lost 6 bases and the J segment 7 bases; nucleotides outside the gene matches: 7. The CDR3 here is CASSRTGTFGYTF. DNA for the CDR3: TGTGCCAGCAGCCGGACAGGGACCTTTGGCTACACCTTC.

J is TRBJ2-3 and V is TRBV6-5; a weak D match, TRBD1 (5 bases). This CDR3 is 14 amino acids long. CDR1 MNHEY and CDR2 SVGAGI come from the germline V gene. The V and J ends lost 4 bases and 3 bases respectively, with 11 bases between them. CDR3 sequence reads: CASSSPSGTDTQYF. For the CDR3, the DNA is TGTGCCAGCAGTTCCCCTTCAGGGACAGATACGCAGTATTTT.

This chain connects TRBV15 to TRBJ2-7; 9 nucleotides agree with TRBD1. The J segment lost 3 bases and the V segment lost 3 bases, leaving 21 bases of the junction unmatched. CDR1 is LNHNV and CDR2 is YYDKDF in the germline V gene (reference sequence). This CDR3 has 20 residues. CDR3 nucleotides: TGTGCCACCAGCAGGGGGGCGGGACAGGGAGTTTCCCGAATCTTCTACGAGCAGTACTTC. It translates to CATSRGAGQGVSRIFYEQYF.

The chain employs TRBV19 and TRBJ1-2; D is unclear. Germline CDR1 and CDR2: LNHDA and SQIVND (reference sequence). CDR3 length: 14 residues. Deletions cut 5 bases from V and 4 bases from J, with 14 bases between. The CDR3 coding sequence is TGTGCCAGTAGTCTTTCCGGGAGGTTCTATGGCTACACCTTC. It translates to CASSLSGRFYGYTF.

This CDR3 is CASSLGQGNTIYF. CDR3 DNA: TGTGCCAGCAGTCTAGGACAGGGGAACACCATATATTTT. V is TRBV7-9 and J is TRBJ1-3; 9 bases map to TRBD1. Per the germline V gene, CDR1 is SEHNR and CDR2 is FQNEAQ (reference sequence). V shed 6 bases and J 7 bases; nucleotides not matched to a gene: 4. CDR3 length equals 13 residues. The full variable domain, in which reference TRBV7-9 and TRBJ1-3 provide the parts outside the CDR3, is DTGVSQNPRHKITKRGQNVTFRCDPISEHNRLYWYRQTLGQGPEFLTYFQNEAQLEKSRLLSDRFSAERPKGSFSTLEIQRTEQGDSAMYLCASSLGQGNTIYFGEGSWLTVV.

V gene TRBV19 combines with J gene TRBJ2-1; 12 bases align to TRBD2. Germline loops: CDR1 LNHDA, CDR2 SQIVND (reference sequence). V shed 3 bases and J 1 base; nucleotides not matched to a gene: 4. The CDR3 runs 17 residues. The CDR3 region has the DNA TGTGCCAGTAGTATGTCTAGCGGGAGGGGATCCTACAATGAGCAGTTCTTC. Translation gives CASSMSSGRGSYNEQFF.

J is TRBJ2-3 and V is TRBV5-8; TRBD2 agrees at 8 bases. CDR3 length: 17 amino acids. Per germline, CDR1 SGHTS and CDR2 YDEGEE. Germline trimming cut 0 bases from V and 0 bases from J; bases unmatched to any gene: 6. CDR3 residues: CASSLGLALTSTDTQYF. For the CDR3, the DNA is TGTGCCAGCAGCTTGGGACTAGCGCTTACTAGCACAGATACGCAGTATTTT.

This clone showed up just a few times. This sequence joins TRBV13 and TRBJ1-1, with D possibly being TRBD1 (6 bases). The germline V gene has CDR1 PRHDT and CDR2 FYEKMQ (reference sequence). The CDR3 runs to 14 residues. V was shortened by 5 bases and J by 7 bases, with 17 bases between the two germline ends. In DNA form, the CDR3 reads TGTGCCAGCAGCCCGTCGACAGGCTGGAGTGAAGCTTTCTTT. Its translation is CASSPSTGWSEAFF.

The gene calls are TRBV29-1 and TRBJ2-2, with a tentative D call TRBD2 (6 bases). Trimming pared 7 bases from V and 5 bases from J, leaving 20 bases between. This CDR3 comprises 15 residues. CDR1 and CDR2 (germline): SQVTM, ANQGSEA. The CDR3 DNA sequence: TGCAGCGCAAGGAGGGGTGCGGTGGGAACCGGGGAGCTGTTTTTT. Its translation is CSARRGAVGTGELFF.

This chain connects TRBV12-2 to TRBJ2-5; the table calls TRBD1, which could not be checked here. TRBV12-2 is a pseudogene segment. The CDR3 spans 15 residues. CDR3 region: CASRSPGQNQETQYF. The CDR3 nucleotides read TGTGCAAGTCGCTCGCCGGGACAGAACCAAGAGACCCAGTACTTC.

The chain recombines TRBV7-8 with TRBJ1-4; D may be TRBD1 (6 bases). CDR3 length equals 15 residues. CDR1 and CDR2 (germline): SGHVS, FQNEAQ. Trimming stripped 1 base from V and 8 bases from J, with 14 bases between. The CDR3 DNA sequence: TGTGCCAGCAGCTTAGTACAGGGCCGAGACGAAAAACTGTTTTTT. Residues: CASSLVQGRDEKLFF.

CDR3 in amino acids: CASSAGQGNYGYTF. The CDR3 coding sequence is TGTGCCAGCAGCGCAGGACAGGGGAACTATGGCTACACCTTC. The chain is built from TRBV5-4 and TRBJ1-2; 9 positions agree with TRBD1. Trimming took 4 bases from V and 2 from J; bases not matched to a gene: 3. CDR1 and CDR2 (germline): SGHNT, YYREEE (reference sequence). The CDR3 is 14 residues long.

V usage is TRBV21-1 and J usage is TRBJ1-4; the table's D gene call, TRBD1, was not cross checked with the DNA. TRBV21-1 is a pseudogene. CDR3 length: 16 residues. This CDR3 is CASSKGPRGTGKKLFF. The CDR3 nucleotides read TGTGCCAGCAGCAAAGGCCCCCGGGGGACAGGGAAAAAACTGTTTTTT.

J is TRBJ1-2 and V is TRBV25-1, with D possibly being TRBD1 (5 bases). The CDR3 covers 13 residues. CDR1 is MGHDK, CDR2 SYGVNS, per germline. V was pared by 5 bases and J by 8 bases, with 15 bases between. CDR3 nucleotides: TGTGCCAGCAGTTTACGGGGGTCCGGAGGCTACACCTTC. Protein: CASSLRGSGGYTF.

A single count supports this clone. The junction shows a germline mismatch at one end, possibly a read error. The CDR3 is CASSLSGRGPETQYF. CDR3 bases: TGTGCTAGCAGCTTAAGTGGGAGGGGTCCGGAGACCCAGTACTTC. This sequence joins TRBV7-7 and TRBJ2-5; 7 nucleotides line up with TRBD2. The CDR3 is 15 residues long. The germline V gene encodes CDR1 SSHAT and CDR2 FNYEAQ (reference sequence).

This clone appeared a few times. The chain uses TRBV12-3 or TRBV12-4 and TRBJ2-1, with D unclear. Trimming removed 0 bases from V and 6 bases from J, with 6 bases in between. The CDR3 spans 13 residues. CDR3 nucleotide sequence: TGTGCCAGCAGTTTAGCCCACAGCAATGAGCAGTTCTTC. Translated: CASSLAHSNEQFF.

The chain's CDR3 is CASTTNRDQSVGGPSNSPLHF. The CDR3 nucleotides are TGTGCCAGCACCACAAATCGAGACCAATCTGTGGGAGGACCGTCGAATTCACCCCTCCACTTT. The rearrangement joins TRBV21-1 to TRBJ1-6. TRBV21-1 is deemed a pseudogene. This CDR3 has 21 amino acids.

V and J are TRBV6-5 and TRBJ2-7; D may be TRBD1 (5 bases). V was pared by 6 bases and J by 4 bases, with 13 bases between. The CDR3 has 13 residues. The germline CDR1 and CDR2 sequences are MNHEY and SVGAGI. The CDR3 sequence is CASRAQGDYEQYF. As DNA, the CDR3 is TGTGCCAGCAGGGCCCAAGGGGATTACGAGCAGTACTTC.

The chain has TRBV6-6 and TRBJ2-3, with 7 bases identical to TRBD2. The CDR3 has 15 residues. Germline V gene data show CDR1 as MNHNY and CDR2 as SVGAGI (reference sequence). Losses at the gene ends were 2 bases for V and 4 bases for J; bases not matched to a gene: 6. The CDR3 DNA follows: TGTGCCAGCAGTTACGGCGGGAGCCCTGCAGATACGCAGTATTTT. It specifies CASSYGGSPADTQYF.

A few counts support this clone. The gene calls are TRBV30 and TRBJ2-2; TRBD2 matches at 8 bases. This CDR3 spans 14 amino acids. V lost 8 bases and J lost 6; bases outside the gene matches: 11. Germline loops: CDR1 GTSNPN, CDR2 SVGIG (reference sequence). As DNA, the CDR3 is TGTGCCAGAGCCCGCCTAGCGGGTGCCGGGGAGCTGTTTTTT. It encodes CARARLAGAGELFF.

In its sample, this clone was seen once. The chain uses TRBV10-3 and TRBJ2-7, with 11 bases matching TRBD2. Trimming cost V 6 bases and J 7 bases; bases outside gene matches: 11. The CDR3 totals 15 residues. CDR1 ENHRY and CDR2 SYGVKD come from the germline V gene. The CDR3 coding sequence is TGTGCCATCAGGGGGAATAGCGGGAGGGCCGAGGAGCAGTACTTC. It translates to CAIRGNSGRAEEQYF.

The rearrangement joins TRBV19 to TRBJ1-5, with D possibly TRBD1 on 6 matching bases. The V end lost 4 bases, the J end lost 0 bases, and 10 bases lay between the germline ends. The CDR3 loop spans 15 amino acids. Germline CDR1 reads LNHDA; CDR2 reads SQIVND (reference sequence). This CDR3 is CASSRGGGSNQPQHF. The CDR3 DNA reads TGTGCCAGTAGTAGAGGGGGGGGTAGCAATCAGCCCCAGCATTTT.

This clone was picked up a small number of times. The chain uses TRBV27 and TRBJ2-5; 9 bases are a match to TRBD1. Germline CDR1 MNHEY, CDR2 SMNVEV (reference sequence). V was clipped by 2 bases and J by 4 bases; unmatched bases: 17. The CDR3 runs 19 residues. This CDR3 is CASSLMGGQGLGGRETQYF. The CDR3 DNA sequence: TGTGCCAGCAGTTTAATGGGGGGACAGGGCCTTGGGGGGCGAGAGACCCAGTACTTC.

This rearrangement joins TRBV6-6 to TRBJ2-3, with D unresolved. Germline loops: CDR1 MNHNY, CDR2 SVGAGI (reference sequence). Deletions cut 5 bases from V and 5 bases from J, with 20 bases between. The CDR3 length is 16 residues. CDR3 sequence reads: CASSREMEYSRDTQYF. CDR3 in DNA: TGTGCCAGCAGTCGAGAGATGGAGTATTCAAGAGATACGCAGTATTTT.

This chain connects TRBV11-2 to TRBJ2-7; 8 bases are a match to TRBD2. The V gene end was trimmed by 4 bases and the J gene end by 4 bases; junction bases not matched to a gene: 9. The germline V gene has CDR1 SGHAT and CDR2 FQNNGV. The CDR3 runs 15 residues. Written as DNA, the CDR3 is TGTGCCAGCAGCTCAGTCGGGGGGGTTCGATACGAGCAGTACTTC. Translation gives CASSSVGGVRYEQYF.